These T cell receptor beta chains were read from a single sample in a study of neurological immune-mediated disorders. TCRdb fed the 5' RACE reads into MiXCR, producing one record per CDR3 protein. The repertoire has roughly 60,000 distinct CDR3 sequences, around 4.8% of them found once; the top ten carry about 3.2%. The sample consisted of PBMCs. The receptors shown here come from a woman aged 45 to 65 with multiple sclerosis. Each CDR3 is given with its conserved first and last residue. The D gene is left open where the match is weak. Where a row states a size, it is once, few, many or the class of an expanded clone; other rows omit it.

D gene: TRBD1; clone size: -; J gene: TRBJ1-6; V gene: TRBV6-5; CDR3 protein: CASSYGTGDSPLNF; CDR3 DNA: TGTGCCAGCAGTTACGGGACAGGTGATTCACCCCTCAACTTT
D gene: -; clone size: few; J gene: TRBJ1-2; V gene: TRBV7-2; CDR3 protein: CASSLGWGYGYTF; CDR3 DNA: TGTGCCAGCAGCTTAGGTTGGGGGTATGGCTACACCTTC
D gene: -; clone size: many; J gene: TRBJ2-3; V gene: TRBV5-5; CDR3 protein: CASSLRSGASTDTQYF; CDR3 DNA: TGTGCCAGCAGCTTGCGTAGCGGAGCTAGCACAGATACGCAGTATTTT
D gene: TRBD1; clone size: -; J gene: TRBJ1-3; V gene: TRBV11-3; CDR3 protein: CASSSIIAAGQGGNTIYF; CDR3 DNA: TGTGCCAGCAGCAGCATTATCGCGGCGGGACAGGGAGGAAACACCATATATTTT
D gene: -; clone size: many; J gene: TRBJ2-3; V gene: TRBV20-1; CDR3 protein: CSARGGGVNMGTQYF; CDR3 DNA: TGCAGTGCTAGAGGGGGCGGGGTCAACATGGGTACGCAGTATTTT
D gene: -; clone size: -; J gene: TRBJ2-2; V gene: TRBV6-5; CDR3 protein: CASSYSPSDGELFF; CDR3 DNA: TGTGCCAGCAGTTACTCGCCATCCGACGGGGAGCTGTTTTTT
D gene: -; clone size: many; J gene: TRBJ2-3; V gene: TRBV5-1; CDR3 protein: CASSPGTEASTDTQYF; CDR3 DNA: TGCGCCAGCAGCCCAGGGACGGAAGCTAGCACAGATACGCAGTATTTT
D gene: TRBD1; clone size: -; J gene: TRBJ2-7; V gene: TRBV7-3; CDR3 protein: CASSLGTGREQYF; CDR3 DNA: TGTGCCAGCAGCTTAGGGACAGGGCGCGAGCAGTACTTC
D gene: -; clone size: many; J gene: TRBJ1-5; V gene: TRBV6-1; CDR3 protein: CASRVSGSNQPQHF; CDR3 DNA: TGTGCCAGCAGGGTATCAGGGTCCAATCAGCCCCAGCATTTT
D gene: -; clone size: many; J gene: TRBJ1-1; V gene: TRBV11-3; CDR3 protein: CASSVMNTEAFF; CDR3 DNA: TGTGCCAGCAGCGTAATGAACACTGAAGCTTTCTTT
D gene: -; clone size: many; J gene: TRBJ1-1; V gene: TRBV5-5; CDR3 protein: CASSLTASNTEAFF; CDR3 DNA: TGTGCCAGCAGCTTGACAGCGTCGAACACTGAAGCTTTCTTT